The 20 T cell receptor beta chains in this list originate from one sample, sequenced in a study of T cell responses to AZD1222 COVID-19 vaccine. Assay used: immunoSEQ multiplex PCR; TCRdb lists only in-frame clones, some missing. The repertoire consists of 180,000 or so clones, with about nine tenths occurring once and the leading ten covering more than 1.5%. The sample consisted of peripheral blood, taken 28 days after the second AZD1222 dose. The source is an adult who received the AZD1222 COVID-19 vaccine.

J is TRBJ2-5 and V is TRBV30; 10 nucleotides align to TRBD2. The trim removed 5 bases at V and 5 bases at J, leaving 5 bases unmatched. Germline CDR1 is GTSNPN and CDR2 is SVGIG (reference sequence). The length of the CDR3 is 13 residues. CDR3 protein: CAWGTSVRETQYF. For the CDR3, the DNA is TGTGCCTGGGGGACTAGCGTCCGGGAGACCCAGTACTTC.

Remarks on this clone: Other DNA sequences in this specimen translate into the identical CDR3. This sequence joins TRBV19 and TRBJ1-3, with D unresolved. Trimming cost V 3 bases and J 2 bases, with 5 bases left between them. The CDR3 is 13 residues long. Germline V gene data show CDR1 as LNHDA and CDR2 as SQIVND (reference sequence). CDR3 protein: CASSIGAGNTIYF. The CDR3 region has the DNA TGTGCCAGTAGTATTGGGGCTGGAAACACCATATATTTT.

This clone has only a few counts. The V gene is TRBV12-5, the J gene TRBJ2-3, with unresolved D. This CDR3 has 14 residues. Trimming cost V 5 bases and J 4 bases, with 13 bases left between them. CDR1 is LGHNT and CDR2 is FRNRAP in the germline V gene. CDR3 bases: TGTGCTAGTGGTCCACCGACTCATTCAGATACGCAGTATTTT. Its translation: CASGPPTHSDTQYF.

This rearrangement joins TRBV7-6 to TRBJ1-5; no firm D call. Deletions cut 5 bases from V and 0 bases from J, with 17 bases between. The germline CDR1 and CDR2 sequences are SGHVS and FNYEAQ. This CDR3 contains 17 residues. CDR3 in amino acids: CASSPQAPLNSNQPQHF. CDR3 nucleotides: TGTGCCAGCAGCCCCCAAGCCCCCTTAAATAGCAATCAGCCCCAGCATTTT.

The V gene is TRBV29-1, the J gene TRBJ1-1; D call uncertain. V was trimmed by 6 bases and J by 6 bases, leaving 5 bases between them. CDR3 length: 9 amino acids. CDR1 and CDR2 from the germline V gene are SQVTM and ANQGSEA. The CDR3 nucleotides are TGCAGCGTGGGGTCTGAAGCTTTCTTT. Translating it yields CSVGSEAFF.

J is TRBJ2-5 and V is TRBV4-3; 10 bases align to TRBD2. Looked up from germline, CDR1 is LGHNA and CDR2 is YSLEER. Trimming took 0 bases from V and 5 from J; bases not matched to a gene: 6. The CDR3 length is 16 residues. DNA of the CDR3: TGCGCCAGCAGCCAAGATTTCAGCGGGGGGGCGGAGACCCAGTACTTC. Translating gives CASSQDFSGGAETQYF.

This clone was found a few times. The V and J genes are TRBV6-2 or TRBV6-3 and TRBJ1-2; D is undetermined. The V end was cut by 2 bases, the J end by 0 bases, with 7 bases between. From germline, CDR1 is MNHEY and CDR2 SVGEGT. The CDR3 loop spans 14 amino acids. DNA for the CDR3: TGTGCCAGCAGTTACGCCAATACTAACTATGGCTACACCTTC. This translates into CASSYANTNYGYTF.

The chain combines TRBV27 with TRBJ2-7; a weak D match, TRBD1 (5 bases). V lost 0 bases to trimming and J lost 3 bases, with 9 bases between them. This CDR3 region has 14 residues. Germline V CDR1 and CDR2: MNHEY, SMNVEV (reference sequence). The CDR3 sequence is CASSLSGASYEQYF. CDR3 nucleotide sequence: TGTGCCAGCAGTTTATCAGGGGCAAGCTACGAGCAGTACTTC.

The V and J genes are TRBV7-2 and TRBJ2-5; 8 bases agree with TRBD2. CDR1 is SGHTA and CDR2 is FQGNSA in the germline V gene. The trim removed 5 bases at V and 5 bases at J, leaving 13 bases unmatched. The length of the CDR3 is 16 residues. The CDR3: CASSPPRGGAGETQYF. The CDR3 DNA reads as TGTGCCAGCAGCCCGCCCCGGGGGGGCGCAGGGGAGACCCAGTACTTC.

The CDR3 spells CASSVVGDRGRTDTQYF. Written as DNA, the CDR3 is TGTGCCAGCAGCGTAGTAGGAGACAGGGGGCGAACAGATACGCAGTATTTT. This chain joins TRBV9 and TRBJ2-3; 10 bases are shared with TRBD1. The CDR3 sequence is 17 residues long. Germline V CDR1 and CDR2: SGDLS, YYNGEE. Trimming cost V 0 bases and J 3 bases; bases outside gene matches: 7. Based on the CDR3 plus reference TRBV9 and TRBJ2-3, the full variable domain is DSGVTQTPKHLITATGQRVTLRCSPRSGDLSVYWYQQSLDQGLQFLIQYYNGEERAKGNILERFSAQQFPDLHSELNLSSLELGDSALYFCASSVVGDRGRTDTQYFGPGTRLTVL.

The V and J genes are TRBV7-3 and TRBJ2-3, with 7 positions matching TRBD2. This CDR3 region has 15 residues. In germline, CDR1 is SGHTA, CDR2 FQGTGA. The junction had 10 bases not matched to a gene; V was cut back by 1 base and J by 9 bases. For the CDR3, the DNA is TGTGCCAGCAGCTTAAACGGGCCTCGCGGGAGCACGCAGTATTTT. Its translation is CASSLNGPRGSTQYF. The full variable domain, rest sourced from reference TRBV7-3 and TRBJ2-3, is GAGVSQTPSNKVTEKGKYVELRCDPISGHTALYWYRQSLGQGPEFLIYFQGTGAADDSGLPNDRFFAVRPEGSVSTLKIQRTERGDSAVYLCASSLNGPRGSTQYFGPGTRLTVL.

The chain is built from TRBV30 and TRBJ1-2; D ambiguous. The CDR3 spans 11 residues. Per the germline V gene, CDR1 is GTSNPN and CDR2 is SVGIG (reference sequence). Trimming took 4 bases from V and 13 from J, leaving 16 bases between them. The CDR3 DNA reads TGTGCCTGGACAGATGGGGTGTTTCCCACCTTC. Translating it yields CAWTDGVFPTF.

This clone was observed a handful of times. CDR3 sequence (DNA): TGTGCCAGCAGCTTTAGCGGGGGCGATGAGCAGTTCTTC. Amino acid sequence: CASSFSGGDEQFF. This chain links TRBV7-9 with TRBJ2-1, with 9 positions matching TRBD2. Germline V CDR1 and CDR2: SEHNR, FQNEAQ (reference sequence). Trimming at V came to 3 bases and at J to 8 bases, leaving 2 bases not matched to a gene. The CDR3 contains 13 residues.

The rearrangement links TRBV19 to TRBJ2-1; 9 bases line up with TRBD2. CDR1 and CDR2 from the germline V gene are LNHDA and SQIVND (reference sequence). This CDR3 is 15 amino acids long. The J segment lost 8 bases and the V segment lost 4 bases, leaving 9 bases of the junction unmatched. CDR3 nucleotide sequence: TGTGCCAGTAGTACGGCGGGAGGGCCGTCATATGAGCAGTTCTTC. It translates to CASSTAGGPSYEQFF.

The chain is built from TRBV6-1 and TRBJ2-7; D unresolved. This CDR3 region has 13 residues. V was clipped by 3 bases and J by 3 bases, with 9 bases between them. Germline loops: CDR1 MNHNS, CDR2 SASEGT. DNA for the CDR3: TGTGCCAGCAGTGATGGCAGTTTCTACGAGCAGTACTTC. Translating it yields CASSDGSFYEQYF.

The genes are TRBV19 and TRBJ1-6; D is unclear. This CDR3 spans 16 amino acids. Per the germline V gene, CDR1 is LNHDA and CDR2 is SQIVND (reference sequence). Deletions cut 5 bases from V and 9 bases from J, with 20 bases between. Here the CDR3 reads CASSPSGRVGASPLHF. DNA of the CDR3: TGTGCCAGTAGTCCGTCGGGGAGGGTCGGCGCTTCACCCCTCCACTTT.

J is TRBJ2-7 and V is TRBV5-6, with 12 bases fitting TRBD2. Looked up from germline, CDR1 is SGHDT and CDR2 is YYEEEE. The trim removed 2 bases at V and 2 bases at J, leaving 5 bases unmatched. The CDR3 has 16 amino acids. The CDR3 loop reads CASSFRTSGKAYEQYF. Written as DNA, the CDR3 is TGTGCCAGCAGCTTCCGGACTAGCGGGAAGGCCTACGAGCAGTACTTC.

The chain employs TRBV19 and TRBJ2-1, with 13 bases that match TRBD2. V dropped 4 bases and J dropped 5; count of bases not matched to a gene: 8. Germline V gene lookup returns CDR1 LNHDA and CDR2 SQIVND (reference sequence). This CDR3 is 17 amino acids long. CDR3 sequence: CASSTRLAGGLHNEQFF. As DNA, the CDR3 is TGTGCCAGTAGTACAAGACTAGCGGGGGGACTACACAATGAGCAGTTCTTC.

The rearrangement joins TRBV30 to TRBJ1-3, with D perhaps TRBD1 (6 bases). The CDR3 contains 18 residues. Trimming took off 0 bases at V and 0 bases at J, with 18 bases between the two ends. Germline loops: CDR1 GTSNPN, CDR2 SVGIG (reference sequence). DNA for the CDR3: TGTGCCTGGAGTGTACGTCTAAGGGGGAGAGGCTCTGGAAACACCATATATTTT. Translated: CAWSVRLRGRGSGNTIYF.

The chain is built from TRBV24-1 and TRBJ2-1; D not resolved. V shed 3 bases and J shed 9 bases, with 8 bases lying between them. The length of the CDR3 is 12 residues. Germline-derived CDR1 and CDR2 are KGHDR and SFDVKD. CDR3 loop: CATSDDSREQFF. CDR3 sequence (DNA): TGTGCCACCAGTGATGATTCCCGTGAGCAGTTCTTC.